This T cell receptor beta chain was captured by sequencing in a study of OX40 agonist ivuxolimab in advanced cancers. Study-wide background: Patients were 82.7% male with ages about 20 to 79, mean approximately 62. It was permissible to have had prior anti-PD-1, anti-PD-L1 or anti-CTLA-4 therapy, and around 43% had some.

This CDR3 contains 15 residues. Germline V gene lookup returns CDR1 MDHEN and CDR2 SYDVKM. V dropped 0 bases and J dropped 4 bases, with 11 bases sitting between them. Patients with autoimmune history or systemic immunosuppression were excluded. Repertoires were generated with immunoSEQ multiplex PCR, while TCRdb's copy carries only in-frame clones and drops some. This sample has about 82,000 clones, with around nine tenths found just once. Study-level results: The CD4+ and CD8+ T cells in the blood had expanded clonally by week 6 at 0.1 to 3.0 mg/kg.

In its sample, this clone was seen once. What it binds is unknown. The sample here was CD4+ or CD8+ T cells sorted from blood, taken in a trial of the OX40 agonist ivuxolimab. The chain joins TRBV28 to TRBJ2-3; D possibly uses TRBD1 or TRBD2 (5 bases each). The receptor was isolated from an adult with an advanced solid tumor such as melanoma, head and neck, liver or kidney cancer. The CDR3 region has the DNA TGTGCCAGCAGTTTATGGGAGGACAAGTCAGATACGCAGTATTTT. Amino acid sequence: CASSLWEDKSDTQYF.